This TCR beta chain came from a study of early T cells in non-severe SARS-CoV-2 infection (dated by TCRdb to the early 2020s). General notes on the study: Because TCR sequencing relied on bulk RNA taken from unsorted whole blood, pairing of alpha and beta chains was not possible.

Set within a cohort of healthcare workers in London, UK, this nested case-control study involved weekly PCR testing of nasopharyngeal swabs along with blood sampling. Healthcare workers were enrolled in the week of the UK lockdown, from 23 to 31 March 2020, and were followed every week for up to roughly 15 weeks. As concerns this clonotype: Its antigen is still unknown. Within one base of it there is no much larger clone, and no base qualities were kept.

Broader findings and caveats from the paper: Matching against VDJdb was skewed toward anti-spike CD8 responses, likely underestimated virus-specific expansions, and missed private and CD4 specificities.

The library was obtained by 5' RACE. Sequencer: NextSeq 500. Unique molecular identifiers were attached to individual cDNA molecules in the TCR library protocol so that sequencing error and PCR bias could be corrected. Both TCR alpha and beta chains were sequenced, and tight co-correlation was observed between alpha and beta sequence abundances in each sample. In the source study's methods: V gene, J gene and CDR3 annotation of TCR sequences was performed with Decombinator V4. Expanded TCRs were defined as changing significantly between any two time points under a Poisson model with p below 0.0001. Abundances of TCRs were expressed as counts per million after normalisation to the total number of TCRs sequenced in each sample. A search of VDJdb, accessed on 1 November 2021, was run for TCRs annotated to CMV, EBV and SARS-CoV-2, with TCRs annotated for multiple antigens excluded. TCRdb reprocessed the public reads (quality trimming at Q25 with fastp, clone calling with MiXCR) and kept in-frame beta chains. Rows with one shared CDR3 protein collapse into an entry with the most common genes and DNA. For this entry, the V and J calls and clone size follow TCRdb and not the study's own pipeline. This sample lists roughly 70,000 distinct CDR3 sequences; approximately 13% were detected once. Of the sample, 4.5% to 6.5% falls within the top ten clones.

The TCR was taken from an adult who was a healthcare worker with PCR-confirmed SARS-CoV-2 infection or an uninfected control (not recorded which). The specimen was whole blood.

In nucleotide form, the sequence is TGTGCCAGCAGTTTAAGGTCCGGCACCGGGGAGCTGTTTTTT. Translated, it reads CASSLRSGTGELFF. This chain joins TRBV27 to TRBJ2-2; the D gene identity is not certain. Looking up the germline V gene (reference sequence) yields CDR1 MNHEY and CDR2 SMNVEV. From the cysteine up to the phenylalanine, the CDR3 has a length of 14 residues. Solely the CDR3 DNA is kept, with 42 bases framed from the first base. The V and J ends are trimmed by 2 bases and 4 bases, leaving 8 bases between them.